This record covers a single TCR beta chain. The antigen is undetermined. This record belongs to a study of T cells in localized non-small cell lung cancer. TCRdb's copy holds only in-frame clones and misses some; the assay was immunoSEQ multiplex PCR. The sample lists about 47,000 clones; roughly nine tenths were seen once. Study-level points and caveats: Heterogeneity cannot be ruled out, as sequencing used one tumor region only.

V trimming: 3 bases; J trimming: 3 bases; junction bases outside the gene matches: 5. CDR1 is SGHRS, CDR2 YFSETQ, per germline. The CDR3 loop spans 15 amino acids. The receptor was isolated from a man aged 35 to 69 with stage II lung adenocarcinoma. The genes are TRBV5-1 and TRBJ1-3; TRBD1 agrees at 8 bases. Specimen: PBMCs, collected before any cancer treatment. Written as DNA, the CDR3 is TGCGCCAGCAGCTCGACAGGGGTGGATGGAAACACCATATATTTT. It yields the protein CASSSTGVDGNTIYF.